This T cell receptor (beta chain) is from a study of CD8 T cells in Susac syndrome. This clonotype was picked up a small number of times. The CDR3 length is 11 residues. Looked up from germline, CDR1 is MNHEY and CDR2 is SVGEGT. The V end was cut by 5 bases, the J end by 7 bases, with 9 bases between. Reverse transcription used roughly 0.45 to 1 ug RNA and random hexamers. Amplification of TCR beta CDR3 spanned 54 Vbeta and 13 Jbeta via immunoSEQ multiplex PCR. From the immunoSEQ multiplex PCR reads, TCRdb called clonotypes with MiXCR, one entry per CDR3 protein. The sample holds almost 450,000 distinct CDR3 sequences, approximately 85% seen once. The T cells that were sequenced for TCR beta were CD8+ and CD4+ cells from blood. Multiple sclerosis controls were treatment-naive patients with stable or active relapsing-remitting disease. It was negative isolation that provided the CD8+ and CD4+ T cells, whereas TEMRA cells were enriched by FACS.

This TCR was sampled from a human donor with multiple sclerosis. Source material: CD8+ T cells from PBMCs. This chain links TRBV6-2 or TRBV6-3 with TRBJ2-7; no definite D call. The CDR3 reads CASSLAWEQYF. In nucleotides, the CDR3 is TGTGCCAGCAGTCTCGCCTGGGAGCAGTACTTC.